The rows below give T cell receptor beta chains drawn from one sample of a study of radiation and T cells in renal cell carcinoma. Repertoires were generated with immunoSEQ multiplex PCR, while TCRdb's copy carries only in-frame clones and drops some. The sample consists of around 170,000 clones, around 89% of them appearing once. Sample: blood, taken from a patient whose treatment included radiotherapy and nephrectomy. These receptors were collected from a woman in her forties or fifties with renal cell carcinoma. Each CDR3 is given with its conserved first and last residue. Clone size is given for some rows only: seen once, a few or many times, or a class if the clone is expanded.

size,J,V,CDR3
NA,TRBJ2-1,TRBV10-2,CASSGLAGGRSNEQFF
NA,TRBJ1-1,TRBV5-5,CASTFTGGAYTEAFF
NA,TRBJ1-2,TRBV6-1,CAGSERTVGGYTF
NA,TRBJ2-1,TRBV25-1,CASKQPGQSYNEQFF
NA,TRBJ1-5,TRBV7-3,CASSLSPAGNQPQHF
NA,TRBJ1-5,TRBV5-6,CASSLLGGNQPQHF
once,TRBJ2-5,TRBV10-1,CASIGGPELQETQYF
NA,TRBJ1-1,TRBV12-5,CASGSPGGRGEGVMNTEAFF
NA,TRBJ1-6,TRBV6-5,CASSYDLGGSPLHF
NA,TRBJ1-5,TRBV15,CATSPMGQPQHF
NA,TRBJ1-2,TRBV10-3,CAGSRGQDYGYTF
NA,TRBJ2-1,TRBV5-8,CASSLEGGSYNEQFF
NA,TRBJ1-2,TRBV5-1,CASSSTGPHGYTF
once,TRBJ2-3,TRBV7-9,CASTILLGGTTDTQYF
NA,TRBJ1-4,TRBV7-9,CASSPWEGGHEKLFF
NA,TRBJ2-1,TRBV11-1,CASSLSQGSYNEQFF
NA,TRBJ1-2,TRBV10-3,CAIRDDREHGYTF
once,TRBJ1-1,TRBV6-1,CASSHRDVTEAFF
NA,TRBJ1-5,TRBV5-8,CASSWGQSSRQPQHF
NA,TRBJ1-6,TRBV7-3,CASSLMGSGINSPLHF
NA,TRBJ1-2,TRBV6-6,CASTGGFNYGYTF
NA,TRBJ2-1,TRBV7-2,CASSLAGSNEQFF
NA,TRBJ1-3,TRBV6-5,CATVSGNTIYF
NA,TRBJ1-6,TRBV4-3,CASSQDFGSYNSPLHF
NA,TRBJ2-3,TRBV7-9,CASSLATLQVDTQYF
NA,TRBJ2-5,TRBV14,CASSNTRTQYF
NA,TRBJ1-4,TRBV9,CASSVGQGATNEKLFF
once,TRBJ2-3,TRBV30,CAWSLSGASTDTQYF
NA,TRBJ2-1,TRBV30,CAWSKSGGVNEQFF
NA,TRBJ2-2,TRBV7-2,CASTTVGGNTGELFF
NA,TRBJ1-2,TRBV10-3,CAISESYTLYGYTF
NA,TRBJ1-3,TRBV25-1,CASSDSGTASGNTIYF
NA,TRBJ1-1,TRBV19,CASSIRTVTEAFF